This TCR beta chain was documented in a study of regulatory T cells in long-lasting Graves disease. According to the study, TCR beta libraries were built with iRepertoire HTBI primers and CDR3-region Arm-PCR. TCRdb processed the multiplex PCR reads anew with MiXCR; each CDR3 protein has one entry. This table has fewer than 550,000 distinct CDR3 sequences, about 16% appearing once. Regarding time point: newly diagnosed GD, antithyroid drugs for less than 3 months. Extracted PBMC RNA gave rise to the TCR library. In this sample, this clonotype turned up many times. These data were likewise used in another study, on T cells in Graves' hyperthyroidism and ophthalmopathy.

Specimen: peripheral blood mononuclear cells (PBMCs), collected at new diagnosis, from a patient treated with antithyroid drugs. This clonotype was obtained from a woman aged 35-65 years with Graves disease.

The CDR3 loop is CASSDRGLNQPQHF. The CDR3 DNA follows: TGTGCCAGCAGTGACAGGGGGCTTAATCAGCCCCAGCATTTT. This chain connects TRBV12-3 or TRBV12-4 to TRBJ1-5, with 10 nucleotides matching TRBD1. Trimming at V came to 5 bases and at J to 4 bases, leaving 2 bases not matched to a gene. This CDR3 is 14 amino acids long.